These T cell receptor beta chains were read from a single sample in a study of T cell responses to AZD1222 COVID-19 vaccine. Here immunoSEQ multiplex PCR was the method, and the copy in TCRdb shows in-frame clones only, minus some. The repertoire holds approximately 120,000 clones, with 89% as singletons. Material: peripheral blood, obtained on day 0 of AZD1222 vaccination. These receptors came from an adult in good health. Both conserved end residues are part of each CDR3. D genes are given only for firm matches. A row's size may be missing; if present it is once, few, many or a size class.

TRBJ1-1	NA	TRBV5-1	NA	CASSFKLPQGGITEAFF	TGCGCCAGCAGCTTTAAACTCCCCCAAGGAGGGATCACTGAAGCTTTCTTT
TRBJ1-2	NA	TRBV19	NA	CASTLSGQPLANYGYTF	TGTGCCAGCACTCTTTCGGGGCAACCCTTAGCTAACTATGGCTACACCTTC
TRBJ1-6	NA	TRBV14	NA	CASSQENWALHF	TGTGCCAGCAGCCAAGAAAATTGGGCCCTCCACTTT
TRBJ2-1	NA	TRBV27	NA	CASRPGSSYNEQFF	TGTGCCAGCAGGCCGGGTAGCTCCTACAATGAGCAGTTCTTC
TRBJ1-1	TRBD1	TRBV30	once	CACYRGQNTEAFF	TGTGCCTGCTACAGGGGCCAGAACACTGAAGCTTTCTTT
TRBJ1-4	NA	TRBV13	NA	CASSAGVEKLFF	TGTGCCAGCAGTGCAGGGGTGGAAAAACTGTTTTTT
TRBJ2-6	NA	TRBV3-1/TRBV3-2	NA	CASSQDHSGANVLTF	TGTGCCAGCAGCCAAGACCACTCTGGGGCCAACGTCCTGACTTTC
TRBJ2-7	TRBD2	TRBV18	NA	CASSPSRAGLTQYF	TGTGCCAGCTCACCCTCAAGAGCGGGACTCACTCAGTACTTC
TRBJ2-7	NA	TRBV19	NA	CASSGQSHGSYEQYF	TGTGCCAGTAGTGGGCAGTCCCACGGCTCCTACGAGCAGTACTTC
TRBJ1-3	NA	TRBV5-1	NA	CASSLLQGEIVGSGNTIYF	TGCGCCAGCAGCTTGTTACAGGGAGAGATCGTCGGCTCTGGAAACACCATATATTTT
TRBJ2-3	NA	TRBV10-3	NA	CAISEYEDTQYF	TGTGCCATCAGTGAGTACGAAGATACGCAGTATTTT
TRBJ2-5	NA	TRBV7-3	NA	CASSYETSETQYF	TGTGCCAGCAGCTATGAGACAAGCGAGACCCAGTACTTC
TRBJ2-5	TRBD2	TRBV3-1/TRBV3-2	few	CASSQGPSSGGFQETQYF	TGTGCCAGCAGCCAAGGCCCGTCTAGCGGGGGATTCCAAGAGACCCAGTACTTC
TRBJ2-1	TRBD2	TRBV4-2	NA	CASSPQLAGVYNEQFF	TGTGCCAGCAGCCCCCAACTAGCGGGGGTCTACAATGAGCAGTTCTTC
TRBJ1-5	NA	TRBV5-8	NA	CASSRMGGDWQPQHF	TGTGCCAGCAGCCGGATGGGGGGGGATTGGCAGCCCCAGCATTTT
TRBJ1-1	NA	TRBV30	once	CAWSNQANTEAFF	TGTGCCTGGAGTAACCAGGCGAACACTGAAGCTTTCTTT
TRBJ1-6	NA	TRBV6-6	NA	CASSYGLQGNSPLHF	TGTGCCAGCAGTTACGGTCTACAGGGTAATTCACCCCTCCACTTT
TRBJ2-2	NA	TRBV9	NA	CASSERDSYTGELFF	TGTGCCAGCAGCGAAAGGGACTCCTACACCGGGGAGCTGTTTTTT
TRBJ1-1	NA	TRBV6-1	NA	CASSYPGGTEAFF	TGTGCCAGCAGTTATCCCGGCGGGACTGAAGCTTTCTTT
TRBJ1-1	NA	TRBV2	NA	CASSRGETEAFF	TGTGCCAGCAGCAGGGGTGAAACTGAAGCTTTCTTT
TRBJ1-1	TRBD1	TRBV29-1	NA	CSAVPGTGITEAFF	TGCAGCGCTGTTCCGGGGACAGGGATCACTGAAGCTTTCTTT
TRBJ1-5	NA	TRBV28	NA	CASSLRGGRQPQHF	TGTGCCAGCAGTTTGAGGGGAGGACGACAGCCCCAGCATTTT
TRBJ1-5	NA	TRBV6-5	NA	CASRKGDQPQHF	TGTGCCAGCAGGAAAGGGGATCAGCCCCAGCATTTT
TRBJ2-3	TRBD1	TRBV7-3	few	CASSSPATGADTQYF	TGTGCCAGCAGCTCTCCCGCCACAGGGGCAGATACGCAGTATTTT
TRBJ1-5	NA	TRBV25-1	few	CASSVGNQPQHF	TGTGCCAGCAGTGTAGGGAATCAGCCCCAGCATTTT
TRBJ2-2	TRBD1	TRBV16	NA	CASSQFGRGLAGELFF	TGTGCCAGCAGCCAATTCGGAAGGGGGCTGGCCGGGGAGCTGTTTTTT
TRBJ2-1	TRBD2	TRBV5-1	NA	CASSLVTPGGDEQFF	TGCGCCAGCAGCTTGGTTACTCCTGGGGGGGATGAGCAGTTCTTC
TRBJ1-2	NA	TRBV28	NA	CASSRTVGYGYTF	TGTGCCAGCAGCCGGACAGTGGGCTATGGCTACACCTTC